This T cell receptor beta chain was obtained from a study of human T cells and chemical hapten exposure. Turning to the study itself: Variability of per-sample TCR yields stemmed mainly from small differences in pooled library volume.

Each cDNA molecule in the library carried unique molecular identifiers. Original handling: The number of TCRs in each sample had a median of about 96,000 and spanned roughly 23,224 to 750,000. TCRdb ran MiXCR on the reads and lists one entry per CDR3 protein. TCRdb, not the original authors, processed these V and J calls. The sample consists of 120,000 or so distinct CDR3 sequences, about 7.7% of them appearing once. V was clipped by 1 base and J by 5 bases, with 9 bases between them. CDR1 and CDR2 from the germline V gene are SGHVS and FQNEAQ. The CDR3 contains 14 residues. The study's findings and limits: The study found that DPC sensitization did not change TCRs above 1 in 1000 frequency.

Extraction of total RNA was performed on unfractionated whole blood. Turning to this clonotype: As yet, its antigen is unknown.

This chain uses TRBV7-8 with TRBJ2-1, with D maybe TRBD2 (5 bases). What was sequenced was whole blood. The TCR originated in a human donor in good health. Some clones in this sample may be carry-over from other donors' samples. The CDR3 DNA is TGTGCCAGCAGCTTAGGTCTAGCCGACAATGAGCAGTTCTTC. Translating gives CASSLGLADNEQFF.